These T cell receptor beta chains were read from a single sample in a study of T-cell memory formation after mild COVID-19. TCRdb redid the calling of the 5' RACE reads with MiXCR, one entry per CDR3 protein. The sample includes approximately 250,000 distinct CDR3 sequences, roughly 16% seen only once; the top ten take 22%. Sequencing used PBMCs or a T cell subset sorted from them (not recorded which). These receptors originate from a man between 18 and 29 years old who had mild COVID-19 (a few samples of this study predate the infection). Cell type and time point are not known. Both conserved end residues are part of each CDR3. The order of the fields is J gene, D gene, V gene, clone size, CDR3 DNA, CDR3 protein. The D gene is left open where the match is weak. Expanded clones are given a class, and other clones once, few, many or no size at all.

j_gene: TRBJ2-5; d_gene: TRBD1; v_gene: TRBV6-2/TRBV6-3; abundance: few; CDR3nt: TGTGCCAGCAGTACCGGACAGGGGGTCGTGGAGACCCAGTACTTC; CDR3aa: CASSTGQGVVETQYF
j_gene: TRBJ2-6; d_gene: .; v_gene: TRBV27; abundance: .; CDR3nt: TGTGCCAGCAGTTTAGCGGAAACGGGGGGGGCCAACGTCCTGACTTTC; CDR3aa: CASSLAETGGANVLTF
j_gene: TRBJ1-6; d_gene: .; v_gene: TRBV7-2; abundance: .; CDR3nt: TGTGCCAGCAGCTTAGTGGGGAGAGAGAATTCACCCCTCCACTTT; CDR3aa: CASSLVGRENSPLHF
j_gene: TRBJ2-5; d_gene: TRBD2; v_gene: TRBV7-2; abundance: few; CDR3nt: TGTGCCAGCAGCCCGGGACTAGCGGGGGTGTGGACCCAGTACTTC; CDR3aa: CASSPGLAGVWTQYF
j_gene: TRBJ1-4; d_gene: TRBD1; v_gene: TRBV5-6; abundance: few; CDR3nt: TGTGCCAGCAGTTCAGGACAGGGTTACGGAAAACTGTTTTTT; CDR3aa: CASSSGQGYGKLFF
j_gene: TRBJ2-1; d_gene: .; v_gene: TRBV4-3; abundance: few; CDR3nt: TGCGCCAGCAGCCAAGATCGGGGACCATGGGGTGAGCAGTTCTTC; CDR3aa: CASSQDRGPWGEQFF
j_gene: TRBJ1-1; d_gene: .; v_gene: TRBV15; abundance: few; CDR3nt: TGTGCCACCAGCAGAGATCCACAGGTGAACACTGAAGCTTTCTTT; CDR3aa: CATSRDPQVNTEAFF
j_gene: TRBJ2-5; d_gene: .; v_gene: TRBV12-3/TRBV12-4; abundance: .; CDR3nt: TGTGCCAGCAGTTTGTCGGCGGGGAGGACCCAGTACTTC; CDR3aa: CASSLSAGRTQYF
j_gene: TRBJ2-3; d_gene: .; v_gene: TRBV7-9; abundance: few; CDR3nt: TGTGCCAGCAGCTCCACACGGGGGTTTGCGGCAGATACGCAGTATTTT; CDR3aa: CASSSTRGFAADTQYF
j_gene: TRBJ2-4; d_gene: .; v_gene: TRBV27; abundance: .; CDR3nt: TGTGCCAGCAGTTTATTGGGCGGCGAAAACATTCAGTACTTC; CDR3aa: CASSLLGGENIQYF
j_gene: TRBJ2-5; d_gene: .; v_gene: TRBV4-2; abundance: .; CDR3nt: TGTGCCAGCAGCCAAGGGGGCTTCGATCGGTGGCTGGAGACCCAGTACTTC; CDR3aa: CASSQGGFDRWLETQYF
j_gene: TRBJ1-2; d_gene: TRBD1; v_gene: TRBV10-3; abundance: few; CDR3nt: TGTGCCACTAACCAGCAGGGGGCCTCCAACTATGGCTACACCTTC; CDR3aa: CATNQQGASNYGYTF
j_gene: TRBJ2-4; d_gene: TRBD2; v_gene: TRBV9; abundance: few; CDR3nt: TGTGCCAGCAGCGCCCGGGGGGATGGCAAAAACATTCAGTACTTC; CDR3aa: CASSARGDGKNIQYF
j_gene: TRBJ2-3; d_gene: .; v_gene: TRBV24-1; abundance: few; CDR3nt: TGTGCCACCAGTGGGGCTGACGGTCTGGATACGCAGTATTTT; CDR3aa: CATSGADGLDTQYF
j_gene: TRBJ2-5; d_gene: .; v_gene: TRBV7-9; abundance: .; CDR3nt: TGTGCCAGCAGCTTAACGTTGGGCAGGAATCAAGAGACCCAGTACTTC; CDR3aa: CASSLTLGRNQETQYF
j_gene: TRBJ1-2; d_gene: .; v_gene: TRBV5-1; abundance: few; CDR3nt: TGCGCCAGCAGCTTGGATCTTGGGAAGGGATATGGCTACACCTTC; CDR3aa: CASSLDLGKGYGYTF
j_gene: TRBJ1-1; d_gene: .; v_gene: TRBV20-1; abundance: .; CDR3nt: TGCAGTGCTAGAAAAGGGCCAGGGAACACTGAAGCTTTCTTT; CDR3aa: CSARKGPGNTEAFF
j_gene: TRBJ2-5; d_gene: TRBD2; v_gene: TRBV6-5; abundance: few; CDR3nt: TGTGCCAGCAGGAAGCGGGGGGCGGAAGAGACCCAGTACTTC; CDR3aa: CASRKRGAEETQYF
j_gene: TRBJ1-1; d_gene: TRBD1; v_gene: TRBV7-9; abundance: .; CDR3nt: TGTGCCAGCAGCGCCAAAGGGGACAGCTTCATTTTGACTGAAGCTTTCTTT; CDR3aa: CASSAKGDSFILTEAFF
j_gene: TRBJ1-1; d_gene: .; v_gene: TRBV29-1; abundance: few; CDR3nt: TGCAGCGACCGGTTTAGGGGAGGGCACACTGAAGCTTTCTTT; CDR3aa: CSDRFRGGHTEAFF
j_gene: TRBJ1-1; d_gene: .; v_gene: TRBV20-1; abundance: few; CDR3nt: TGCAGTGAGCAGGGGTGGAACACTGAAGCTTTCTTT; CDR3aa: CSEQGWNTEAFF
j_gene: TRBJ2-1; d_gene: .; v_gene: TRBV28; abundance: .; CDR3nt: TGTGCCAGCAGTTTATTTTCCGCGGGGAACAATGAGCAGTTCTTC; CDR3aa: CASSLFSAGNNEQFF
j_gene: TRBJ2-3; d_gene: .; v_gene: TRBV4-3; abundance: many; CDR3nt: TGCGCCAGCAGCCTAGAGGGCATGAGCACAGATACGCAGTATTTT; CDR3aa: CASSLEGMSTDTQYF
j_gene: TRBJ2-7; d_gene: .; v_gene: TRBV7-8; abundance: .; CDR3nt: TGTGCCAGCAGCACTTCTAGGACAGTCAACGAGCAGTACTTC; CDR3aa: CASSTSRTVNEQYF
j_gene: TRBJ1-1; d_gene: .; v_gene: TRBV5-1; abundance: few; CDR3nt: TGCGCCAGCAGCTTTGGGGGGCCTCGAGGGACTGAAGCTTTCTTT; CDR3aa: CASSFGGPRGTEAFF
j_gene: TRBJ2-7; d_gene: .; v_gene: TRBV27; abundance: .; CDR3nt: TGTGCCAGCAGTTTTGCCGGGGGGCTCTACGAGCAGTACTTC; CDR3aa: CASSFAGGLYEQYF
j_gene: TRBJ2-1; d_gene: TRBD1; v_gene: TRBV5-4; abundance: .; CDR3nt: TGTGCCAGCAGCTTATTGGGACAGGGGGCTGATGAGCAGTTCTTC; CDR3aa: CASSLLGQGADEQFF
j_gene: TRBJ2-4; d_gene: .; v_gene: TRBV20-1; abundance: few; CDR3nt: TGCAGTGGGTTCGTCGGTCAGGGAGCCGCTGAAGCCAAAAACATTCAGTACTTC; CDR3aa: CSGFVGQGAAEAKNIQYF
j_gene: TRBJ1-2; d_gene: TRBD1; v_gene: TRBV6-1; abundance: .; CDR3nt: TGTGCCAGCAGTCCTTCCGGGACAGAAGGTGGCTACACCTTC; CDR3aa: CASSPSGTEGGYTF
j_gene: TRBJ1-1; d_gene: .; v_gene: TRBV6-5; abundance: few; CDR3nt: TGTGCCAGCGGTCGGGGGCGAAGAGCTTTCTTT; CDR3aa: CASGRGRRAFF
j_gene: TRBJ2-1; d_gene: TRBD1; v_gene: TRBV7-6; abundance: .; CDR3nt: TGTGCCAGCAGCCCAGCTCCGGGACAGGGGGGATATGAGCAGTTCTTC; CDR3aa: CASSPAPGQGGYEQFF
j_gene: TRBJ2-5; d_gene: .; v_gene: TRBV5-1; abundance: many; CDR3nt: TGTGCCAGCAGCTTAGCCCCCGGGGGAGAGACCCAGTACTTC; CDR3aa: CASSLAPGGETQYF
j_gene: TRBJ2-2; d_gene: TRBD2; v_gene: TRBV20-1; abundance: .; CDR3nt: TGCAGTGCTAGAGTAGCGCTAGCGGGGGGGCGGGAGCTGTTTTTT; CDR3aa: CSARVALAGGRELFF
j_gene: TRBJ2-3; d_gene: TRBD1; v_gene: TRBV24-1; abundance: .; CDR3nt: TGTGCCACCAGTGAGCCACCGGGACAGACTATAGATACGCAGTATTTT; CDR3aa: CATSEPPGQTIDTQYF
j_gene: TRBJ1-1; d_gene: .; v_gene: TRBV7-9; abundance: .; CDR3nt: TGTGCCAGCAGCCGCGACGGGGTGAACACTGAAGCTTTCTTT; CDR3aa: CASSRDGVNTEAFF
j_gene: TRBJ2-6; d_gene: TRBD1; v_gene: TRBV11-2; abundance: .; CDR3nt: TGTGCCAGCAGCCGGGACAGGGGGGTGTATGCCAACGTCCTGACTTTC; CDR3aa: CASSRDRGVYANVLTF
j_gene: TRBJ2-5; d_gene: TRBD2; v_gene: TRBV7-2; abundance: many; CDR3nt: TGTGCCAGCAGTTTCCGGGACTACGACGAGACCCAGTACTTC; CDR3aa: CASSFRDYDETQYF
j_gene: TRBJ2-3; d_gene: TRBD1; v_gene: TRBV12-3/TRBV12-4; abundance: few; CDR3nt: TGTGCCAGCGGACTGATTTTGACAGGGAGCACAGATACGCAGTATTTT; CDR3aa: CASGLILTGSTDTQYF
j_gene: TRBJ1-2; d_gene: TRBD1; v_gene: TRBV5-1; abundance: .; CDR3nt: TGCGCCAGCAGCCCGACAGGGCAAGATGGCTACACCTTC; CDR3aa: CASSPTGQDGYTF
j_gene: TRBJ2-3; d_gene: .; v_gene: TRBV7-2; abundance: many; CDR3nt: TGTGCCAGCAGCCGCACTAGCTCGGGAGATACGCAGTATTTT; CDR3aa: CASSRTSSGDTQYF
j_gene: TRBJ2-3; d_gene: .; v_gene: TRBV12-3/TRBV12-4; abundance: .; CDR3nt: TGTGCCAGCAGTTTCGAGAAGACCCAGAACCCAGCAGATACGCAGTATTTT; CDR3aa: CASSFEKTQNPADTQYF
j_gene: TRBJ2-1; d_gene: .; v_gene: TRBV10-3; abundance: .; CDR3nt: TGTGCCACGGACCACGAGAATGAGCAGTTCTTC; CDR3aa: CATDHENEQFF
j_gene: TRBJ1-1; d_gene: .; v_gene: TRBV5-1; abundance: .; CDR3nt: TGCGCCAGCAGCTTGCACATGGGGGAAAACACTGAAGCTTTCTTT; CDR3aa: CASSLHMGENTEAFF
j_gene: TRBJ1-4; d_gene: .; v_gene: TRBV4-1; abundance: .; CDR3nt: TGCGCCAGCAGCCAAAATCCGGAGGGGAGCAAAAAACTGTTTTTT; CDR3aa: CASSQNPEGSKKLFF
j_gene: TRBJ2-3; d_gene: .; v_gene: TRBV7-2; abundance: few; CDR3nt: TGTGCCAGCAGCGCCGGGTCCCCGGGGGCCGCAGATACGCAGTATTTT; CDR3aa: CASSAGSPGAADTQYF
j_gene: TRBJ1-1; d_gene: .; v_gene: TRBV7-2; abundance: few; CDR3nt: TGTGCCAGCAGCATCAGGACGAGCTATTACACTGAAGCTTTCTTT; CDR3aa: CASSIRTSYYTEAFF
j_gene: TRBJ2-4; d_gene: .; v_gene: TRBV4-3; abundance: .; CDR3nt: TGCGCCAGCAGCCAAGACTTCATCCTTGGGGACGAACTAGCCAAAAACATTCAGTACTTC; CDR3aa: CASSQDFILGDELAKNIQYF
j_gene: TRBJ2-5; d_gene: TRBD2; v_gene: TRBV5-1; abundance: .; CDR3nt: TGCGCCAGCAGCTTGGAGGCGGGCCTAGCGGGTGCAAAACAAGAGACCCAGTACTTC; CDR3aa: CASSLEAGLAGAKQETQYF
j_gene: TRBJ1-1; d_gene: .; v_gene: TRBV2; abundance: .; CDR3nt: TGTGCCAGCGCAGGGAATGAGGACACTGAAGCTTTCTTT; CDR3aa: CASAGNEDTEAFF
j_gene: TRBJ2-2; d_gene: TRBD1; v_gene: TRBV4-1; abundance: few; CDR3nt: TGCGCCAGCAGTCAGACAGGGATCGGGGAGCTGTTTTTT; CDR3aa: CASSQTGIGELFF
j_gene: TRBJ1-1; d_gene: .; v_gene: TRBV29-1; abundance: few; CDR3nt: TGCAGCGGTGACAGAGGGAACACTGAAGCTTTCTTT; CDR3aa: CSGDRGNTEAFF
j_gene: TRBJ2-7; d_gene: .; v_gene: TRBV5-1; abundance: .; CDR3nt: TGCGCCAGCAGGCTCGACCCAGGGCGAGGGCCCTACGAGCAGTACTTC; CDR3aa: CASRLDPGRGPYEQYF
j_gene: TRBJ2-3; d_gene: .; v_gene: TRBV7-2; abundance: few; CDR3nt: TGTGCCAGCCGCAATAGGGGGAGCACAGATACGCAGTATTTT; CDR3aa: CASRNRGSTDTQYF
j_gene: TRBJ2-3; d_gene: .; v_gene: TRBV7-2; abundance: few; CDR3nt: TGTGCCAGCAGCTTACGACAGGCGATCACAGATACGCAGTATTTT; CDR3aa: CASSLRQAITDTQYF
j_gene: TRBJ1-2; d_gene: .; v_gene: TRBV3-1; abundance: many; CDR3nt: TGCGCCAGCAGCCAAGGGGTTTATGGCTACACCTTC; CDR3aa: CASSQGVYGYTF